These 18 T cell receptor beta chains were all obtained from the same sample, sequenced in a study of blood T cells in healthy people across ages. The authors ran a second PCR of 7 to 11 cycles using a sample-barcoded 5' primer and a J-beta primer mix. Via MiXCR, TCRdb re-called the 5' RACE reads, giving one row per CDR3 protein. The repertoire holds hundreds of thousands of distinct CDR3 sequences, with about 61% as singletons. Sequencing input: blood. Receptors originate from a middle-aged man in good health.

V and J are TRBV12-3 or TRBV12-4 and TRBJ2-1, with a possible D match to TRBD1 (5 bases). The V end was cut by 5 bases, the J end by 4 bases, with 9 bases between. CDR3 length: 13 residues. The CDR3 nucleotides read TGTGCCAGCAGTGCAGGGCGATACAATGAGCAGTTCTTC. Residues: CASSAGRYNEQFF.

CDR3 sequence: CASSVRDRGRGDTEAFF. The CDR3 DNA follows: TGTGCCAGCAGCGTCCGGGACAGGGGGCGAGGAGACACTGAAGCTTTCTTT. V is TRBV9 and J is TRBJ1-1, with 12 bases that match TRBD1. V shed 2 bases and J 3 bases; nucleotides not matched to a gene: 8. Germline V gene data show CDR1 as SGDLS and CDR2 as YYNGEE. The CDR3 loop spans 17 amino acids.

The chain uses TRBV4-3 and TRBJ2-1, with D maybe TRBD1 (6 bases). The J call could be wrong; TRBJ2-7 is a better fit for the DNA end. This CDR3 comprises 14 residues. CDR1 is LGHNA, CDR2 YSLEER, per germline. The CDR3 DNA is TGCGCCAGCAGCCAAGATAGCCCAGGGGCCGAGCAGTACTTC. This translates into CASSQDSPGAEQYF.

This clonotype was observed a few times. This sequence joins TRBV6-6 and TRBJ2-3, with D perhaps assigned TRBD1 or TRBD2 (5 bases each). This CDR3 has 13 amino acids. CDR1 and CDR2 from the germline V gene are MNHNY and SVGAGI (reference sequence). Trimming removed 4 bases at V and 5 bases at J, with 10 bases between. DNA for the CDR3: TGTGCCAGCAGTTTGGGGGAGAGAGATACGCAGTATTTT. The encoded protein is CASSLGERDTQYF.

This chain uses TRBV7-2 with TRBJ2-7; D might be TRBD2 (6 bases). The CDR3 is 11 residues long. Germline V gene sequence: CDR1 SGHTA, CDR2 FQGNSA. Trimming removed 4 bases from V and 11 bases from J, with 12 bases in between. CDR3 DNA sequence: TGTGCCAGCAGCTCCGGGACTTCGGAGTACTTC. Its protein product is CASSSGTSEYF.

The chain employs TRBV7-3 and TRBJ2-1; D possibly corresponds to TRBD1 (5 bases). Trimming left V 2 bases short and J 6 bases short, with 17 bases between. Germline V lookup: CDR1 SGHTA, CDR2 FQGTGA. The CDR3 runs 16 residues. The CDR3 region has the DNA TGTGCCAGCAGCTTATTAGGGTCGCGACAGACCAATGAGCAGTTCTTC. It is translated as CASSLLGSRQTNEQFF.

The CDR3 spells CASSRTDPTTDTQYF. The CDR3 nucleotides are TGTGCCAGCAGTCGCACAGACCCCACTACAGATACGCAGTATTTT. The chain has TRBV6-5 and TRBJ2-3; D is uncertain. Trimming took off 5 bases at V and 3 bases at J, with 15 bases between the two ends. Germline lookup yields CDR1 MNHEY and CDR2 SVGAGI. The CDR3 totals 15 residues.

This clonotype was detected a few times. The chain combines TRBV10-2 with TRBJ2-3; D gene uncertain. The V end was cut by 2 bases, the J end by 4 bases, with 4 bases between. Germline V CDR1 and CDR2: WSHSY, SAAADI. The CDR3 sequence is 12 residues long. CDR3 region: CASSEHADTQYF. In DNA form, the CDR3 reads TGCGCCAGCAGTGAGCACGCAGATACGCAGTATTTT.

This clonotype is a singleton in its sample. The V call is TRBV12-3 or TRBV12-4, the J call TRBJ1-1; 10 nucleotides align to TRBD1. CDR3 length: 18 amino acids. Trimming cost V 6 bases and J 1 base; bases outside gene matches: 14. CDR3 DNA sequence: TGTGCCAGCAGCCTCAGTCCCGGGACAGGGGTTGCGAACACTGAAGCTTTCTTT. This gives the protein CASSLSPGTGVANTEAFF.

The rearrangement uses TRBV21-1 and TRBJ2-7; TRBD1 is taken as the D call from the table, unchecked against the DNA. TRBV21-1 is a pseudogene segment. This CDR3 is 12 amino acids long. The DNA for the CDR3 is TGTGCCAGCAGTGGGGGGATTGGCGAGCAGTACTTC. Its translation: CASSGGIGEQYF.

The chain carries TRBV7-2 and TRBJ2-5; 12 nucleotides align to TRBD2. The V gene's germline CDR1 is SGHTA and CDR2 FQGNSA. The CDR3 contains 16 residues. The ends lost 2 bases at V and 1 base at J; junction bases unmatched: 2. CDR3 in DNA: TGTGCCAGCAGCTTATCTAGCGGGGGGGGCCAAGAGACCCAGTACTTC. This encodes CASSLSSGGGQETQYF.

This clonotype was detected only a few times. J is TRBJ2-7 and V is TRBV7-6, with 9 bases fitting TRBD1. With 1 base clipped from V and 1 base from J, the junction kept 8 bases outside the gene matches. The CDR3 covers 17 residues. CDR1 is SGHVS and CDR2 is FNYEAQ in the germline V gene. CDR3: CASSLDGTGTGSYEQYF. In DNA, the CDR3 is TGTGCCAGCAGCTTAGATGGGACCGGGACAGGGTCCTACGAGCAGTACTTC.

This chain connects TRBV27 to TRBJ2-5; the D is unclear. CDR1 is MNHEY, CDR2 SMNVEV, per germline (reference sequence). Trimming took off 3 bases at V and 9 bases at J, with 14 bases between the two ends. CDR3 length equals 13 residues. The DNA of the CDR3 is TGTGCCAGCAGTTTTGCCTATGACGCCCCCCAGTACTTC. It specifies CASSFAYDAPQYF.

This clonotype turned up a few times. This chain uses TRBV12-3 or TRBV12-4 with TRBJ2-3; D is perhaps TRBD1 or TRBD2 (5 bases each). Trimming removed 6 bases at V and 3 bases at J, with 7 bases between. This CDR3 has 12 residues. CDR3 region: CASRGDTDTQYF. In DNA form, the CDR3 reads TGTGCCAGCAGGGGGGATACAGATACGCAGTATTTT.

The chain is built from TRBV5-1 and TRBJ2-7; TRBD1 agrees at 7 bases. V lost 4 bases, J lost 5 bases, and 12 bases stayed unmatched. CDR3 length: 15 residues. Germline CDR1 SGHRS, CDR2 YFSETQ. For the CDR3, the DNA is TGCGCCAGCAGCACGGGTACGACAGGGCAGGACGAGCAGTACTTC. It translates to CASSTGTTGQDEQYF.

This clonotype occurred a few times. V is TRBV4-1 and J is TRBJ2-7; perhaps TRBD2 as D (6 bases). Trimming took 0 bases from V and 3 from J, leaving 15 bases between them. The CDR3 covers 16 residues. Germline CDR1 and CDR2: MGHRA and YSYEKL. The CDR3 is CASSQDWGGNNYEQYF. The CDR3, as DNA: TGCGCCAGCAGCCAAGATTGGGGCGGGAATAACTACGAGCAGTACTTC.

The V and J genes are TRBV3-1 and TRBJ2-1, with 7 bases matching TRBD2. V dropped 1 base and J dropped 5; count of bases not matched to a gene: 5. The CDR3 length is 15 residues. Per the germline V gene, CDR1 is LGHDT and CDR2 is YNNKEL (reference sequence). The CDR3 spells CASSQAGGTHNEQFF. In DNA form, the CDR3 reads TGTGCCAGCAGCCAAGCGGGGGGTACCCACAATGAGCAGTTCTTC.

V and J are TRBV10-3 and TRBJ2-7; D possibly matches TRBD1 or TRBD2 (5 bases each). The J call may be wrong; the DNA end is better matched by TRBJ2-5. From germline, CDR1 is ENHRY and CDR2 SYGVKD. This CDR3 contains 13 residues. CDR3 DNA sequence: TGTGCCGCATCCGGGACCGAGCGAGAGACCCAGTACTTC. It specifies CAASGTERETQYF.